This T cell receptor (beta chain) was captured by sequencing in a study of blood T cell repertoires in COVID-19. Study information: Acute-phase and convalescent COVID-19 samples originated in the United States, Italy and Spain. The cDNA or gDNA used as material had been derived from T cells, B-cell-depleted T cells, or PBMCs.

The Seattle patients, enrolled during active infection, were followed longitudinally. Original processing notes: Amplification of reference gene primers was used by the study to estimate nucleated cell counts. TCRdb's table, derived via immunoSEQ multiplex PCR, lists solely in-frame clones and lacks some. That table is the source of V, J and clone size, and D and trimming were worked out from the DNA. The sample consists of 300,000 to 400,000 clones, around 90% of them appearing once. The CDR3 totals 16 residues. V lost 6 bases, J lost 4 bases, and 5 bases stayed unmatched. The germline V gene encodes CDR1 SGHTA and CDR2 FQGNSA.

V usage is TRBV7-2 and J usage is TRBJ2-2; 13 nucleotides align to TRBD2. The sequenced sample was peripheral blood. This clonotype was sampled from a woman between 25 and 40 years old with COVID-19, enrolled during active disease. Here the CDR3 reads CASSPWTSGGTGELFF. The CDR3 nucleotides are TGTGCCAGCAGTCCCTGGACTAGCGGGGGCACCGGGGAGCTGTTTTTT.